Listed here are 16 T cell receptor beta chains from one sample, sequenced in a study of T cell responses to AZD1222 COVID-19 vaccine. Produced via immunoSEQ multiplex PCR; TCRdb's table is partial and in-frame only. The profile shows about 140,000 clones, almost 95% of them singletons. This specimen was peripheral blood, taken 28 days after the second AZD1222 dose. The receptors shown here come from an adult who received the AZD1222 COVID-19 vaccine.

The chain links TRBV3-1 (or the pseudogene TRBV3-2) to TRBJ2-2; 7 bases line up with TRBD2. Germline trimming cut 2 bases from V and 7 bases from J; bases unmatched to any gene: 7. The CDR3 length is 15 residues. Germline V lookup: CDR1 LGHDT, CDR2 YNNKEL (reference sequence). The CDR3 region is CASSQQAGSIGELFF. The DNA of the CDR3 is TGTGCCAGCAGCCAACAAGCGGGAAGTATCGGGGAGCTGTTTTTT.

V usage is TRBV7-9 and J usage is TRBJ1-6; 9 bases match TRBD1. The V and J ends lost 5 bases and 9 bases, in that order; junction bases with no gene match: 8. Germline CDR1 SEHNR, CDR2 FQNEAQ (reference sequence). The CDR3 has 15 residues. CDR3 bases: TGTGCCAGCAGCCTAGGACAGGGGATCGGTTCACCCCTCCACTTT. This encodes CASSLGQGIGSPLHF.

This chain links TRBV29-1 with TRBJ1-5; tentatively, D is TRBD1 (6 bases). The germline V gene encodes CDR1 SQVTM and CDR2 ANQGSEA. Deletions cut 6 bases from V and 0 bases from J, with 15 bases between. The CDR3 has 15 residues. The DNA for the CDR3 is TGCAGCGTCGCGGGACACCCAAATAGCAATCAGCCCCAGCATTTT. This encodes CSVAGHPNSNQPQHF. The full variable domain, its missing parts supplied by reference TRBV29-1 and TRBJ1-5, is SAVISQKPSRDICQRGTSLTIQCQVDSQVTMMFWYRQQPGQSLTLIATANQGSEATYESGFVIDKFPISRPNLTFSTLTVSNMSPEDSSIYLCSVAGHPNSNQPQHFGDGTRLSIL.

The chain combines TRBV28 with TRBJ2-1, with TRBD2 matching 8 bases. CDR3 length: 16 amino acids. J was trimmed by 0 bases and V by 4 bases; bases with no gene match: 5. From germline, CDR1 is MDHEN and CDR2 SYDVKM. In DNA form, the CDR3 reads TGTGCCAGCAGTTCCCGCGGGGGGAGCTCCTACAATGAGCAGTTCTTC. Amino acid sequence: CASSSRGGSSYNEQFF. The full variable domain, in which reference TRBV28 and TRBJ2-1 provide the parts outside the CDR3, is DVKVTQSSRYLVKRTGEKVFLECVQDMDHENMFWYRQDPGLGLRLIYFSYDVKMKEKGDIPEGYSVSREKKERFSLILESASTNQTSMYLCASSSRGGSSYNEQFFGPGTRLTVL.

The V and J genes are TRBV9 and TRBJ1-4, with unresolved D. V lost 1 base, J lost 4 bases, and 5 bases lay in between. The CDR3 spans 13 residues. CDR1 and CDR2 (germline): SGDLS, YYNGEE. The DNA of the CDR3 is TGTGCCAGCAGCGTACAGGATAATGAAAAACTGTTTTTT. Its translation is CASSVQDNEKLFF.

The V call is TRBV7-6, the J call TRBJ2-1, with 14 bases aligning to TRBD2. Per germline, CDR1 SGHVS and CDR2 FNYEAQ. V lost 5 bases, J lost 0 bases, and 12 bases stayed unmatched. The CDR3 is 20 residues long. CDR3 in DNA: TGTGCCAGCAGCCCCCGACTAGCGGGAGGGTCCTACAGCTCCTACAATGAGCAGTTCTTC. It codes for CASSPRLAGGSYSSYNEQFF.

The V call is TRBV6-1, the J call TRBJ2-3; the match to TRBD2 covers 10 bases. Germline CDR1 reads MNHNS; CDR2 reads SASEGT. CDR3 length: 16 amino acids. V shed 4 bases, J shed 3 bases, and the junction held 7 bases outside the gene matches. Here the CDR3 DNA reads TGTGCCAGCAGTGTCCGGATAGCGGGAGGAACAGATACGCAGTATTTT. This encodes CASSVRIAGGTDTQYF.

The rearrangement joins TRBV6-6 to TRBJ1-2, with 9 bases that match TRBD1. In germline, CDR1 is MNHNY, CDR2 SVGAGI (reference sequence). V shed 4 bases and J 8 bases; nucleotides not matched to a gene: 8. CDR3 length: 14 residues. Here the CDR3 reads CASSSLDRGEGYTF. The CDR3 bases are TGTGCCAGCAGTTCCCTCGACAGGGGGGAAGGCTACACCTTC.

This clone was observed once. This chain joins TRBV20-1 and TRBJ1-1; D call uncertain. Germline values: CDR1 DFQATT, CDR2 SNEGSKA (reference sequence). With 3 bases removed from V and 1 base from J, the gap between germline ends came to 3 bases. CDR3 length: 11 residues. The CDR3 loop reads CSASPNTEAFF. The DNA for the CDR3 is TGCAGTGCTAGTCCGAACACTGAAGCTTTCTTT.

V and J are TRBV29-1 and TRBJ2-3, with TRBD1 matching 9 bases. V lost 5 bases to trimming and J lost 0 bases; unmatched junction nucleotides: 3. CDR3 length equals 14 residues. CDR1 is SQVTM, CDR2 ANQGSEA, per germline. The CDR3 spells CSVLDRGSTDTQYF. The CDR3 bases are TGCAGCGTTTTGGACAGGGGTAGCACAGATACGCAGTATTTT.

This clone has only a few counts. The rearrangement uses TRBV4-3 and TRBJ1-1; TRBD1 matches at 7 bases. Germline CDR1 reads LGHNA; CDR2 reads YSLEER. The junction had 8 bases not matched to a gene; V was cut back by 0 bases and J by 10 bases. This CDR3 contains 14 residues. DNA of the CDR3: TGCGCCAGCAGCCAAGATTTAGGGGGCTTTGGAGCTTTCTTT. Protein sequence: CASSQDLGGFGAFF.

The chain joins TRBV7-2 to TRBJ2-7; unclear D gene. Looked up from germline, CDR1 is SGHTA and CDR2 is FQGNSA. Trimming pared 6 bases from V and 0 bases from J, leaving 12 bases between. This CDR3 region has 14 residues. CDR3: CASRLRNPSYEQYF. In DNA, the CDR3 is TGTGCCAGCAGGCTCAGGAATCCCTCCTACGAGCAGTACTTC.

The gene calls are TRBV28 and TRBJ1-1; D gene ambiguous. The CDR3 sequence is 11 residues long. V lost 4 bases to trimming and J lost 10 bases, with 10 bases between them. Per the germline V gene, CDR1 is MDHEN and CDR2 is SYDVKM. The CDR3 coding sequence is TGTGCCAGCAGTTCTCCGGGCGGAGCTTTCTTT. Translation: CASSSPGGAFF.

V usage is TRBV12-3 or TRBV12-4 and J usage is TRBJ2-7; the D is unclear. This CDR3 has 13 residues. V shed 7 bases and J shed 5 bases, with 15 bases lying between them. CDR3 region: CASTVRWLDEQYF. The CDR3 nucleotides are TGTGCCAGCACCGTTCGGTGGCTGGACGAGCAGTACTTC.

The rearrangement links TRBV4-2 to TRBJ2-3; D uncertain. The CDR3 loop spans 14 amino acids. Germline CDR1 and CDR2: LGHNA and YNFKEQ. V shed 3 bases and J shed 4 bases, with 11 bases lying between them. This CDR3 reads CASSQTRMPDTQYF. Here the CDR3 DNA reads TGTGCCAGCAGCCAGACCAGGATGCCAGATACGCAGTATTTT.

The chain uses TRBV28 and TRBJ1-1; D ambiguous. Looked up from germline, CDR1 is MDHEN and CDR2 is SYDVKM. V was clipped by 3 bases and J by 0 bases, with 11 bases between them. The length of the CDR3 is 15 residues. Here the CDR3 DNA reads TGTGCCAGCAGTTTGAAAGGACCGATGAACACTGAAGCTTTCTTT. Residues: CASSLKGPMNTEAFF.